The next 21 T cell receptor beta chains were all read from a single sample in a study of response to subunit inactivated influenza vaccine. TCRdb re-called the RT-PCR reads through MiXCR, storing one row per CDR3 protein. The sample holds fewer than 200,000 distinct CDR3 sequences, nearly 9.5% seen once. The sequencing used non-naive T cells sorted from PBMCs, collected on the day of vaccination. Receptor source: a man aged 45 to 65 who received an inactivated influenza vaccine.

This clonotype has ten or more counts. This chain connects TRBV5-1 to TRBJ2-3; 10 bases are a match to TRBD1. Germline lookup yields CDR1 SGHRS and CDR2 YFSETQ. CDR3 length: 14 residues. V lost 3 bases to trimming and J lost 3 bases; unmatched junction nucleotides: 1. The CDR3 nucleotides are TGCGCCAGCAGCTGGGGACAGGGGACAGATACGCAGTATTTT. It yields the protein CASSWGQGTDTQYF.

The sample holds many counts of this clonotype. V and J are TRBV9 and TRBJ2-7, with D possibly TRBD2 on 6 matching bases. The CDR3 sequence is 17 residues long. Trimming pared 4 bases from V and 3 bases from J, leaving 23 bases between. Germline V gene data show CDR1 as SGDLS and CDR2 as YYNGEE. CDR3 DNA sequence: TGTGCCAGCAGCTACCGGCCGGTGACTAGAGTCATCTACGAGCAGTACTTC. This gives the protein CASSYRPVTRVIYEQYF.

The chain links TRBV2 to TRBJ2-3; TRBD1 matches at 10 bases. The CDR3 is 14 amino acids. Germline loops: CDR1 SNHLY, CDR2 FYNNEI. Unmatched junction bases numbered 3, after V lost 7 bases and J lost 2 bases. The CDR3 spells CASTGQGVTDTQYF. In DNA, the CDR3 is TGTGCCAGCACAGGACAGGGGGTCACAGATACGCAGTATTTT. The full variable domain, its missing parts supplied by reference TRBV2 and TRBJ2-3, is EPEVTQTPSHQVTQMGQEVILRCVPISNHLYFYWYRQILGQKVEFLVSFYNNEISEKSEIFDDQFSVERPDGSNFTLKIRSTKLEDSAMYFCASTGQGVTDTQYFGPGTRLTVL.

In its sample, this clonotype was seen many times. V is TRBV28 and J is TRBJ2-1; D is possibly TRBD1 or TRBD2 (5 bases each). The CDR3 consists of 16 residues. The V gene lost 8 bases and the J gene lost 5 bases, with 22 bases spanning the gap. Germline CDR1 and CDR2: MDHEN and SYDVKM. CDR3 region: CASQPRGPPADNEQFF. CDR3 nucleotide sequence: TGTGCCAGCCAACCTAGGGGACCTCCAGCTGACAATGAGCAGTTCTTC.

V and J are TRBV12-3 or TRBV12-4 and TRBJ2-1; 12 positions agree with TRBD2. This CDR3 region has 16 residues. The V and J ends lost 1 base and 8 bases, in that order; junction bases with no gene match: 6. The CDR3 sequence is CASSLDLAGGPHEQFF. CDR3 sequence (DNA): TGTGCCAGCAGTTTAGACCTAGCGGGAGGGCCCCATGAGCAGTTCTTC.

CDR3 residues: CASSQDPGQGTSGAYNEQFF. The CDR3, as DNA: TGTGCCAGCAGCCAAGATCCGGGACAGGGGACTAGCGGGGCCTACAATGAGCAGTTCTTC. The chain recombines TRBV4-2 with TRBJ2-1, with 13 bases aligning to TRBD2. V lost 0 bases to trimming and J lost 2 bases; unmatched junction nucleotides: 10. Germline V gene data show CDR1 as LGHNA and CDR2 as YNFKEQ. This CDR3 has 20 residues.

The chain carries TRBV4-3 and TRBJ2-3; 10 nucleotides match TRBD2. The germline CDR1 and CDR2 sequences are LGHNA and YSLEER. This CDR3 comprises 16 residues. Trimming cost V 0 bases and J 8 bases; bases outside gene matches: 8. The CDR3 nucleotides are TGCGCCAGCAGCCAAGATTGGGCTAGCGGGAGACCTACGCAGTATTTT. This sequence encodes CASSQDWASGRPTQYF.

The chain uses TRBV4-2 and TRBJ2-3; D possibly corresponds to TRBD1 (6 bases). This CDR3 is 19 amino acids long. V dropped 0 bases and J dropped 2 bases, with 21 bases sitting between them. From germline, CDR1 is LGHNA and CDR2 YNFKEQ. The DNA for the CDR3 is TGTGCCAGCAGCCAAGATCGGGCAGGGGTTGGAAGATCCACAGATACGCAGTATTTT. As protein: CASSQDRAGVGRSTDTQYF.

This clonotype occurred many times. The chain joins TRBV5-6 to TRBJ2-1; D is possibly TRBD2 (5 bases). Trimming pared 4 bases from V and 10 bases from J, leaving 9 bases between. This CDR3 spans 11 amino acids. Germline CDR1 and CDR2: SGHDT and YYEEEE. CDR3 protein: CASSLVAEQFF. The CDR3, as DNA: TGTGCCAGCAGCCTAGTAGCGGAGCAGTTCTTC.

This clonotype was detected a few times. V is TRBV25-1 and J is TRBJ2-6; D unresolved. Germline values: CDR1 MGHDK, CDR2 SYGVNS. Trimming stripped 1 base from V and 0 bases from J, with 7 bases between. The CDR3 totals 16 residues. CDR3: CASSESRYSGANVLTF. The CDR3 DNA reads TGTGCCAGCAGTGAATCCCGCTACTCTGGGGCCAACGTCCTGACTTTC. Looking up the rest from reference TRBV25-1 and TRBJ2-6 gives the full variable domain: EADIYQTPRYLVIGTGKKITLECSQTMGHDKMYWYQQDPGMELHLIHYSYGVNSTEKGDLSSESTVSRIRTEHFPLTLESARPSHTSQYLCASSESRYSGANVLTFGAGSRLTVL.

Only a few counts were recorded for this clonotype. V usage is TRBV21-1 and J usage is TRBJ2-5; TRBD2, the table's D call, lacks a check against the DNA. TRBV21-1 is marked as a pseudogene. The CDR3 is made up of 19 amino acids. CDR3 sequence reads: CASSKSYGSEGGKQETQYF. In nucleotides, the CDR3 is TGTGCCAGCAGCAAATCCTATGGGTCGGAGGGCGGAAAGCAAGAGACCCAGTACTTC.

In its sample, this clonotype was seen many times. The chain joins TRBV6-1 to TRBJ1-6; 9 bases line up with TRBD1. The CDR3 sequence is 14 residues long. CDR1 MNHNS and CDR2 SASEGT come from the germline V gene. Trimming took 9 bases from V and 3 from J; bases not matched to a gene: 3. The CDR3 coding sequence is TGTGCCAGTTGGACAGGGGACTATAATTCACCCCTCCACTTT. It codes for CASWTGDYNSPLHF.

This chain joins TRBV27 and TRBJ1-1, with a possible D match to TRBD1 (5 bases). CDR1 is MNHEY, CDR2 SMNVEV, per germline (reference sequence). V was shortened by 6 bases and J by 1 base, with 12 bases between the two germline ends. CDR3 size: 14 residues. The CDR3: CASSSHQGNTEAFF. The CDR3 region has the DNA TGTGCCAGCAGCTCCCATCAGGGGAACACTGAAGCTTTCTTT.

The chain recombines TRBV6-1 with TRBJ2-7; TRBD2 aligns across 10 bases. Germline V lookup: CDR1 MNHNS, CDR2 SASEGT. The CDR3 sequence is 13 residues long. V trimming: 6 bases; J trimming: 4 bases; junction bases outside the gene matches: 3. This chain's CDR3 is CASSGTSDYEQYF. Here the CDR3 DNA reads TGTGCCAGCAGCGGGACTAGCGATTACGAGCAGTACTTC.

This rearrangement joins TRBV5-1 to TRBJ2-7; D tentatively reads TRBD1 or TRBD2 (5 bases each). From germline, CDR1 is SGHRS and CDR2 YFSETQ. The CDR3 totals 14 residues. V was cut by 3 bases and J by 0 bases, with 10 bases left in between. CDR3 sequence: CASSSRDGSYEQYF. In DNA form, the CDR3 reads TGCGCCAGCAGCTCCCGGGACGGCTCCTACGAGCAGTACTTC.

This clonotype was seen a few times. The chain employs TRBV20-1 and TRBJ2-3; 12 nucleotides line up with TRBD2. The CDR3 extends over 16 amino acids. After removal of 3 bases from V and 2 bases from J, the junction contained 6 bases not matched to a gene. CDR1 and CDR2 (germline): DFQATT, SNEGSKA (reference sequence). The CDR3 sequence: CSARALAGGHTDTQYF. The CDR3 coding sequence is TGCAGTGCTAGGGCACTAGCGGGGGGACACACAGATACGCAGTATTTT.

The chain is built from TRBV6-5 and TRBJ2-3, with 11 bases fitting TRBD2. The CDR3 spans 12 residues. The ends lost 0 bases at V and 13 bases at J; junction bases unmatched: 0. Germline assignment: CDR1 MNHEY and CDR2 SVGAGI. In nucleotides, the CDR3 is TGTGCCAGCAGTTACTCGGGACTAGCGGAGTATTTT. Translation gives CASSYSGLAEYF.

This sequence joins TRBV12-3 or TRBV12-4 and TRBJ1-2, with 9 bases aligning to TRBD1. V was pared by 4 bases and J by 4 bases, with 7 bases of the junction left unmatched. The CDR3 totals 15 residues. CDR3 bases: TGTGCCAGCAGTTCCGGACAGGGGCCTGGCTATGGCTACACCTTC. It codes for CASSSGQGPGYGYTF.

The V and J genes are TRBV11-2 and TRBJ2-2, with D uncertain. Per germline, CDR1 SGHAT and CDR2 FQNNGV. The CDR3 loop spans 15 amino acids. The V and J ends lost 5 bases and 8 bases respectively, with 18 bases between them. CDR3 coding DNA: TGTGCCAGCAGCCCAGTTGGCCACCGGCCGGGGGAGCTGTTTTTT. Protein: CASSPVGHRPGELFF.

In its sample, this clonotype was seen a few times. Written as DNA, the CDR3 is TGTGCCAGCAGTGGTCTAGCGGGAGGAACGGGCGAGCAGTACTTC. It yields the protein CASSGLAGGTGEQYF. The rearrangement joins TRBV25-1 to TRBJ2-7, with TRBD2 matching over 11 bases. The CDR3 consists of 15 residues. The V and J ends lost 4 bases and 6 bases, in that order; junction bases with no gene match: 8. Germline values: CDR1 MGHDK, CDR2 SYGVNS.

This clonotype was counted at least ten times. The gene calls are TRBV28 and TRBJ1-1, with no clear D. With 2 bases removed from V and 5 bases from J, the gap between germline ends came to 18 bases. The CDR3 contains 16 residues. Germline CDR1 MDHEN, CDR2 SYDVKM. The CDR3 region has the DNA TGTGCCAGCAGTTTAAGATGGCCCGATGTGTGGACTGAAGCTTTCTTT. Translating gives CASSLRWPDVWTEAFF.